What follows describes a single T cell receptor beta chain. As yet, its antigen is unknown. Germline CDR1 and CDR2: MNHEY and SMNVEV (reference sequence). Trimming shortened V by 1 base and J by 8 bases, and 11 bases separated the two germline ends. CDR3 length equals 13 residues. Amplification yielded TCR beta CDR3 regions, with RNA transcripts as the source. TCR CDR3 regions were first amplified by RT-PCR with HTBI primers. TCRdb independently ran MiXCR on the multiplex PCR reads; one entry per CDR3 protein. The sample lists 300,000 to 450,000 distinct CDR3 sequences, under 15% occurring once. This sample is part of a study of T cells in Graves' hyperthyroidism and ophthalmopathy. Study-level information: Upon initial diagnosis and before any treatment, peripheral blood was collected. Study conclusions and caveats: Most thyroid clonotypes expanded above 0.001 were also detected in blood.

Absent ophthalmopathy progression within 18 months defined stable Graves' hyperthyroidism. Hyperthyroidism had been newly diagnosed in patients aged 18 to 65, and its duration was under 2 months. The chain joins TRBV27 to TRBJ1-2, with unresolved D. This receptor was obtained from a young woman with Graves' hyperthyroidism. The sequenced sample was blood. The chain's CDR3 is CASSLYEGWGYTF. CDR3 nucleotide sequence: TGTGCCAGCAGTTTATATGAGGGTTGGGGCTACACCTTC.